One TCR beta chain is described in this entry. Its matching antigen is unknown. The CDR3 is 15 residues long. The germline V and J ends were trimmed by 4 bases and 10 bases, with 20 bases remaining between them. Germline values: CDR1 GTSNPN, CDR2 SVGIG (reference sequence). This sample was taken from a study of T cell repertoires and HLA-DP antigens. Study overall: Transduced HeLa cells presented HLA-DP to CD4+ T cells. The donors, ranging 18-to-29 to 60-to-69 years, included a couple of males and one female.

Points from the study as a whole: Average cumulative frequency of previously undetected clones was just over 35% against one allele and 45% to 65% against the other.

Produced via immunoSEQ multiplex PCR; TCRdb's table is partial and in-frame only. The table records roughly 110,000 clones, 85% to 95% of them present only once. Source material: CD4+ T cells from PBMCs. The chain joins TRBV30 to TRBJ1-6; perhaps TRBD1 as D (6 bases). The sequence came from a woman aged 18-29 years in good health and CMV-seronegative. CDR3 in amino acids: CAWNPVGRGGSPLHF. In nucleotides, the CDR3 is TGTGCCTGGAACCCGGTGGGCAGGGGAGGCTCACCCCTCCACTTT.